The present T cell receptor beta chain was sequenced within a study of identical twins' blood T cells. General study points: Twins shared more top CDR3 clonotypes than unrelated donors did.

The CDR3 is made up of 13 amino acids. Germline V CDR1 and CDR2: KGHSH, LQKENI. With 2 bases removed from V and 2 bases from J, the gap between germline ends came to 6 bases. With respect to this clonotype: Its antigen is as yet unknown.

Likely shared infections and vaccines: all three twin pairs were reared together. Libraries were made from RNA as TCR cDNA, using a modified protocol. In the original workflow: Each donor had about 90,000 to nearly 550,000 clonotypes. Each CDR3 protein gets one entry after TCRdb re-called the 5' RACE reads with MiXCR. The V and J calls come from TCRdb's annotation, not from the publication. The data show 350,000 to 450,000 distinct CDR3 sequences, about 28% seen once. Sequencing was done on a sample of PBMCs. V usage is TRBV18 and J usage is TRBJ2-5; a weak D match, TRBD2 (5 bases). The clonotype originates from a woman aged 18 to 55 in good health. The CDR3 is CASSPWEQETQYF. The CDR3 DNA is TGTGCCAGCTCACCATGGGAGCAAGAGACCCAGTACTTC.